A selection of T cell receptor beta chains follows, all from one sample in a study of vaccination effects on CD4 cells after COVID-19. The method was immunoSEQ multiplex PCR; TCRdb's version includes in-frame clones alone and lacks a portion of them. This sample has around 63,000 clones, with about 79% found just once. Their recognized antigens are unknown. The input for sequencing was CD4+ T cells from PBMCs cultured with HCoV-OC43 spike peptides, taken before COVID-19 vaccination. The receptors were gathered from a human donor who received a COVID-19 vaccine. CDR3s include the opening cysteine and the closing phenylalanine or tryptophan. Fields, in order: V gene, J gene, clone size, D gene, CDR3 protein, CDR3 DNA. A D gene is named only where the DNA matches it firmly. Some rows have no size entry. The others give once, few or many, or a class for an expanded clone.

v_gene: TRBV5-1
j_gene: TRBJ2-1
abundance: .
d_gene: TRBD1
CDR3aa: CASSPGTASDEQFF
CDR3nt: TGCGCCAGCAGCCCCGGGACAGCCTCGGATGAGCAGTTCTTC

v_gene: TRBV6-5
j_gene: TRBJ1-5
abundance: .
d_gene: .
CDR3aa: CASSYAVGQRHQPQHF
CDR3nt: TGTGCCAGCAGTTACGCCGTCGGACAGCGCCATCAGCCCCAGCATTTT

v_gene: TRBV5-1
j_gene: TRBJ1-1
abundance: .
d_gene: .
CDR3aa: CASSLGPNTEAFF
CDR3nt: TGCGCCAGCAGCTTGGGACCTAACACTGAAGCTTTCTTT

v_gene: TRBV7-9
j_gene: TRBJ2-1
abundance: .
d_gene: .
CDR3aa: CASSLTSSYNEQFF
CDR3nt: TGTGCCAGCAGCTTGACGAGCTCCTACAATGAGCAGTTCTTC

v_gene: TRBV11-2
j_gene: TRBJ2-5
abundance: .
d_gene: TRBD2
CDR3aa: CASSLAMSGGKETQYF
CDR3nt: TGTGCCAGCAGCTTAGCGATGAGCGGGGGGAAAGAGACCCAGTACTTC

v_gene: TRBV5-1
j_gene: TRBJ2-1
abundance: once
d_gene: TRBD2
CDR3aa: CASSTSSGGAYNEQFF
CDR3nt: TGCGCCAGCAGCACCTCTAGCGGGGGGGCGTACAATGAGCAGTTCTTC

v_gene: TRBV11-3
j_gene: TRBJ1-1
abundance: .
d_gene: .
CDR3aa: CASSLGGGRNTEAFF
CDR3nt: TGTGCCAGCAGCTTAGGTGGCGGAAGAAACACTGAAGCTTTCTTT

v_gene: TRBV27
j_gene: TRBJ1-5
abundance: .
d_gene: .
CDR3aa: CASRGGTNSNQPQHF
CDR3nt: TGTGCCAGCAGGGGTGGGACTAATAGCAATCAGCCCCAGCATTTT

v_gene: TRBV5-1
j_gene: TRBJ2-3
abundance: .
d_gene: .
CDR3aa: CASSLVGARADTQYF
CDR3nt: TGCGCCAGCAGCTTGGTTGGAGCTCGCGCAGATACGCAGTATTTT

v_gene: TRBV28
j_gene: TRBJ1-5
abundance: .
d_gene: TRBD1
CDR3aa: CASSFPGQGWQPQHF
CDR3nt: TGTGCCAGCAGCTTTCCGGGACAGGGTTGGCAGCCCCAGCATTTT

v_gene: TRBV5-4
j_gene: TRBJ2-3
abundance: .
d_gene: .
CDR3aa: CASSYNGLVSGDTQYF
CDR3nt: TGTGCCAGCAGCTATAACGGACTCGTTAGTGGAGATACGCAGTATTTT

v_gene: TRBV25-1
j_gene: TRBJ2-4
abundance: .
d_gene: TRBD1
CDR3aa: CASSDRDRFNIQYF
CDR3nt: TGTGCCAGCAGTGATCGGGACAGATTCAACATTCAGTACTTC

v_gene: TRBV19
j_gene: TRBJ1-2
abundance: .
d_gene: .
CDR3aa: CASSISDGENYGYTF
CDR3nt: TGTGCCAGTAGTATTAGTGACGGAGAAAACTATGGCTACACCTTC

v_gene: TRBV7-9
j_gene: TRBJ1-3
abundance: .
d_gene: TRBD1
CDR3aa: CASSLGTVSGNTIYF
CDR3nt: TGTGCCAGCAGCTTGGGGACAGTCTCCGGAAACACCATATATTTT

v_gene: TRBV5-1
j_gene: TRBJ1-4
abundance: .
d_gene: .
CDR3aa: CASSTRGVNEKLFF
CDR3nt: TGCGCCAGCAGCACCAGGGGAGTTAATGAAAAACTGTTTTTT

v_gene: TRBV2
j_gene: TRBJ1-1
abundance: .
d_gene: TRBD1
CDR3aa: CASRPGQGGGAFF
CDR3nt: TGTGCCAGCAGACCGGGACAGGGCGGTGGAGCTTTCTTT

v_gene: TRBV19
j_gene: TRBJ1-5
abundance: .
d_gene: TRBD1
CDR3aa: CASSIQGAGQPQHF
CDR3nt: TGTGCCAGTAGTATACAGGGGGCCGGTCAGCCCCAGCATTTT

v_gene: TRBV6-5
j_gene: TRBJ2-1
abundance: .
d_gene: .
CDR3aa: CASSYSRGGRGEQFF
CDR3nt: TGTGCCAGCAGTTACTCGAGGGGGGGTAGGGGTGAGCAGTTCTTC

v_gene: TRBV4-1
j_gene: TRBJ1-2
abundance: .
d_gene: .
CDR3aa: CASSPPGRAGYTF
CDR3nt: TGCGCCAGCAGCCCCCCGGGCAGGGCCGGCTACACCTTC

v_gene: TRBV30
j_gene: TRBJ2-2
abundance: once
d_gene: TRBD2
CDR3aa: CAWSVPTSGGRTGELFF
CDR3nt: TGTGCCTGGAGTGTCCCGACTAGCGGGGGAAGAACCGGGGAGCTGTTTTTT

v_gene: TRBV14
j_gene: TRBJ1-3
abundance: .
d_gene: .
CDR3aa: CASSQVSGNTIYF
CDR3nt: TGTGCCAGCAGCCAAGTTTCGGGAAACACCATATATTTT

v_gene: TRBV6-5
j_gene: TRBJ1-1
abundance: .
d_gene: .
CDR3aa: CASTRGGNTEAFF
CDR3nt: TGTGCCAGCACAAGGGGTGGAAACACTGAAGCTTTCTTT

v_gene: TRBV6-2/TRBV6-3
j_gene: TRBJ1-6
abundance: .
d_gene: .
CDR3aa: CASSTSAGDNSPLHF
CDR3nt: .

v_gene: TRBV5-8
j_gene: TRBJ2-5
abundance: .
d_gene: .
CDR3aa: CASSLGRYQETQYF
CDR3nt: TGTGCCAGCAGCTTGGGAAGATACCAAGAGACCCAGTACTTC

v_gene: TRBV6-4
j_gene: TRBJ2-3
abundance: .
d_gene: .
CDR3aa: CASSDSATGRSTDTQYF
CDR3nt: TGTGCCAGCAGTGACTCGGCGACAGGACGTAGCACAGATACGCAGTATTTT

v_gene: TRBV5-1
j_gene: TRBJ1-3
abundance: few
d_gene: TRBD1
CDR3aa: CASSSGGSGNTIYF
CDR3nt: TGCGCCAGCAGCTCAGGGGGCTCTGGAAACACCATATATTTT

v_gene: TRBV6-1
j_gene: TRBJ1-2
abundance: .
d_gene: .
CDR3aa: CASSDLRGRISYGYTF
CDR3nt: TGTGCCAGCAGTGATTTGCGGGGAAGGATAAGCTATGGCTACACCTTC

v_gene: TRBV10-3
j_gene: TRBJ2-1
abundance: .
d_gene: TRBD1
CDR3aa: CAIRYGTAYNEQFF
CDR3nt: TGTGCCATCAGATACGGGACAGCCTACAATGAGCAGTTCTTC

v_gene: TRBV5-6
j_gene: TRBJ2-2
abundance: .
d_gene: TRBD1
CDR3aa: CASSLDARGIGELFF
CDR3nt: TGTGCCAGCAGCTTGGATGCCAGGGGGATCGGGGAGCTGTTTTTT

v_gene: TRBV9
j_gene: TRBJ1-3
abundance: .
d_gene: TRBD1
CDR3aa: CASSVEDRSSSGNTIYF
CDR3nt: TGTGCCAGCAGCGTAGAGGACAGGTCTAGCTCTGGAAACACCATATATTTT

v_gene: TRBV4-1
j_gene: TRBJ1-3
abundance: .
d_gene: .
CDR3aa: CASSQSEKTIYF
CDR3nt: TGCGCCAGCAGCCAATCGGAAAAGACCATATATTTT

v_gene: TRBV9
j_gene: TRBJ1-1
abundance: .
d_gene: .
CDR3aa: CASSPFVGTPNTEAFF
CDR3nt: TGTGCCAGCAGCCCCTTCGTTGGGACCCCGAACACTGAAGCTTTCTTT

v_gene: TRBV30
j_gene: TRBJ2-1
abundance: once
d_gene: TRBD2
CDR3aa: CAWSVGRGLNNEQFF
CDR3nt: TGTGCCTGGAGTGTAGGGCGGGGGTTAAACAATGAGCAGTTCTTC

v_gene: TRBV2
j_gene: TRBJ1-2
abundance: .
d_gene: .
CDR3aa: CASSDELIYGYTF
CDR3nt: TGTGCCAGCAGTGATGAACTGATCTATGGCTACACCTTC

v_gene: TRBV18
j_gene: TRBJ1-1
abundance: .
d_gene: TRBD1
CDR3aa: CASSTDRDKAEAFF
CDR3nt: TGTGCCAGCAGCACGGACAGGGATAAAGCTGAAGCTTTCTTT

v_gene: TRBV18
j_gene: TRBJ2-3
abundance: .
d_gene: .
CDR3aa: CASSPYGSADTQYF
CDR3nt: TGTGCCAGCTCACCGTACGGATCGGCCGATACGCAGTATTTT

v_gene: TRBV6-5
j_gene: TRBJ1-1
abundance: .
d_gene: TRBD1
CDR3aa: CASTSGTANTEAFF
CDR3nt: TGTGCCAGCACCTCCGGGACAGCGAACACTGAAGCTTTCTTT

v_gene: TRBV3-1/TRBV3-2
j_gene: TRBJ1-1
abundance: once
d_gene: .
CDR3aa: CASSQTLSGALSTEAFF
CDR3nt: TGTGCCAGCAGCCAAACACTATCGGGGGCGCTGAGCACTGAAGCTTTCTTT

v_gene: TRBV7-9
j_gene: TRBJ2-1
abundance: .
d_gene: TRBD2
CDR3aa: CASSLTSGGGNEQFF
CDR3nt: TGTGCCAGCAGCTTGACTAGCGGGGGGGGGAATGAGCAGTTCTTC

v_gene: TRBV30
j_gene: TRBJ2-5
abundance: once
d_gene: .
CDR3aa: CAWKRWSQETQYF
CDR3nt: TGTGCCTGGAAGCGCTGGAGTCAAGAGACCCAGTACTTC

v_gene: TRBV6-2/TRBV6-3
j_gene: TRBJ1-4
abundance: .
d_gene: .
CDR3aa: CASSYALRTNEKLFF
CDR3nt: TGTGCCAGCAGTTACGCCCTGCGTACTAATGAAAAACTGTTTTTT

v_gene: TRBV5-1
j_gene: TRBJ2-3
abundance: .
d_gene: .
CDR3aa: CASSFGLTDTQYF
CDR3nt: TGCGCCAGCAGCTTCGGGCTCACAGATACGCAGTATTTT

v_gene: TRBV19
j_gene: TRBJ2-3
abundance: .
d_gene: TRBD1
CDR3aa: CASSPLQGADTQYF
CDR3nt: TGTGCCAGTAGTCCGCTACAGGGGGCAGATACGCAGTATTTT

v_gene: TRBV5-4
j_gene: TRBJ2-3
abundance: .
d_gene: .
CDR3aa: CASSLPTATDTQYF
CDR3nt: TGTGCCAGCAGCCTCCCGACAGCCACAGATACGCAGTATTTT

v_gene: TRBV7-9
j_gene: TRBJ1-4
abundance: .
d_gene: .
CDR3aa: CASSFFGTLGEKLFF
CDR3nt: TGTGCCAGCAGCTTTTTTGGGACTTTGGGAGAAAAACTGTTTTTT